Presented here are 10 T cell receptor beta chains from one specimen sequenced in a study of T cell responses to AZD1222 COVID-19 vaccine. Sequencing used immunoSEQ multiplex PCR; TCRdb keeps in-frame clones, though not all of them. The sample contains more than 140,000 clones, about 87% of which appear only once. Sequencing used peripheral blood, obtained on day 0 of AZD1222 vaccination. These receptors all come from an adult in good health.

This chain connects TRBV5-1 to TRBJ2-1; weak D call: TRBD1 (6 bases). CDR3 length: 15 residues. V lost 4 bases and J 0 bases, leaving 11 bases between the germline ends. The V gene's germline CDR1 is SGHRS and CDR2 YFSETQ. CDR3 sequence reads: CASSASGVSYNEQFF. DNA of the CDR3: TGCGCCAGCAGCGCCTCAGGGGTCTCCTACAATGAGCAGTTCTTC.

This rearrangement joins TRBV5-8 to TRBJ1-5, with D unclear. The germline V gene encodes CDR1 SGHTS and CDR2 YDEGEE. Trimming cost V 3 bases and J 4 bases, with 8 bases left between them. This CDR3 is built from 13 residues. CDR3 region: CASSWNKNQPQHF. The CDR3 DNA sequence: TGTGCCAGCAGCTGGAATAAGAATCAGCCCCAGCATTTT.

The genes are TRBV6-6 and TRBJ2-1, with no clear D. The CDR3 loop spans 12 amino acids. The V end was cut by 2 bases, the J end by 7 bases, with 6 bases between. Germline V gene data show CDR1 as MNHNY and CDR2 as SVGAGI (reference sequence). CDR3 sequence (DNA): TGTGCCAGCAGTTACGACCCGAATGAGCAGTTCTTC. It specifies CASSYDPNEQFF.

The J gene is TRBJ2-3, the V gene TRBV28, with a possible D match to TRBD1 (5 bases). The length of the CDR3 is 15 residues. V gave up 5 bases and J gave up 2 bases, with 14 bases separating them. Germline V lookup: CDR1 MDHEN, CDR2 SYDVKM. CDR3 DNA sequence: TGTGCCAGCAGTCTGAGCGACAGAGACACAGATACGCAGTATTTT. Translated: CASSLSDRDTDTQYF.

The rearrangement joins TRBV7-9 to TRBJ1-5; 7 bases are shared with TRBD1. Germline assignment: CDR1 SEHNR and CDR2 FQNEAQ (reference sequence). V shed 5 bases and J 5 bases; nucleotides not matched to a gene: 6. This CDR3 comprises 14 residues. The CDR3 reads CASSPDRDYQPQHF. In nucleotides, the CDR3 is TGTGCCAGCAGCCCAGACAGGGACTATCAGCCCCAGCATTTT.

This chain links TRBV7-2 with TRBJ1-2; D unclear. The germline gives CDR1 SGHTA, CDR2 FQGNSA. V was trimmed by 2 bases and J by 4 bases, leaving 14 bases between them. This CDR3 is built from 15 residues. The CDR3 is CASSLRRPGGYGYTF. The CDR3 nucleotides are TGTGCCAGCAGCTTACGGAGACCCGGCGGCTATGGCTACACCTTC.

This clone was picked up one time. V is TRBV6-2 or TRBV6-3 and J is TRBJ1-1; unclear D gene. Per germline, CDR1 MNHEY and CDR2 SVGEGT. Deletions cut 3 bases from V and 1 base from J, with 15 bases between. This CDR3 is built from 16 residues. CDR3 in DNA: TGTGCCAGCAGTTATTCACCCGGACGGGGGAACACTGAAGCTTTCTTT. It encodes CASSYSPGRGNTEAFF.

The V and J genes are TRBV4-2 and TRBJ2-7; D is unresolved. The CDR3 is 11 residues long. Trimming cost V 2 bases and J 2 bases, with 1 base left between them. The germline gives CDR1 LGHNA, CDR2 YNFKEQ. The CDR3 here is CASSQPYEQYF. CDR3 DNA: TGTGCCAGCAGCCAACCCTACGAGCAGTACTTC.

CDR3 coding DNA: TGTGCCAGCAGTTACCCGCAGGGTAGCAATCAGCCCCAGCATTTT. As protein: CASSYPQGSNQPQHF. The chain carries TRBV6-6 and TRBJ1-5, with D tentatively TRBD1 (5 bases). Trimming shortened V by 2 bases and J by 0 bases, and 8 bases separated the two germline ends. Germline V gives CDR1 MNHNY, CDR2 SVGAGI (reference sequence). The CDR3 length is 15 residues.

The rearrangement uses TRBV6-5 and TRBJ1-5; perhaps TRBD1 as D (6 bases). From germline, CDR1 is MNHEY and CDR2 SVGAGI. The CDR3 is 14 residues long. V dropped 6 bases and J dropped 4 bases, with 13 bases sitting between them. The CDR3 reads CASSHNQGNQPQHF. CDR3 bases: TGTGCCAGCAGCCATAACCAGGGGAATCAGCCCCAGCATTTT.